This TCR beta chain was observed in a study of human T cells and chemical hapten exposure. In the study overall: Cases of alopecia areata, totalis or universalis occurred in a predominantly female patient group.

The time point here: patch test 2, 6 weeks after DPC sensitization. Treatment meaning: therapeutic diphenylcyclopropenone sensitization with weekly scalp DPC. Extraction of total RNA was performed on unfractionated whole blood. Individual cDNA molecules (in the library) carried attached unique molecular identifiers. Using its own MiXCR run on the RACE reads, TCRdb lists one record per CDR3 protein. The profile shows 350,000 to 400,000 distinct CDR3 sequences, nearly 6.5% of them singletons. In its sample, this clonotype was seen many times. Its antigen is not known. Study-wide results and caveats: The immune response of these alopecia patients might not match healthy individuals'.

The germline CDR1 and CDR2 sequences are SGHAT and FQNNGV. The CDR3 has 15 residues. V was cut by 3 bases and J by 3 bases, with 13 bases left in between. This material consisted of whole blood, taken in connection with sensitization to the hapten diphenylcyclopropenone (DPC). The V call is TRBV11-2, the J call TRBJ2-3, with D perhaps given as TRBD1 or TRBD2 (5 bases each). This clonotype originated in a woman aged 18-35 years with alopecia areata. Some clones in this sample may be carry-over from other donors' samples. Here the CDR3 reads CASSFTSWGTDTQYF. CDR3 sequence (DNA): TGTGCCAGCAGCTTCACGTCCTGGGGGACAGATACGCAGTATTTT.